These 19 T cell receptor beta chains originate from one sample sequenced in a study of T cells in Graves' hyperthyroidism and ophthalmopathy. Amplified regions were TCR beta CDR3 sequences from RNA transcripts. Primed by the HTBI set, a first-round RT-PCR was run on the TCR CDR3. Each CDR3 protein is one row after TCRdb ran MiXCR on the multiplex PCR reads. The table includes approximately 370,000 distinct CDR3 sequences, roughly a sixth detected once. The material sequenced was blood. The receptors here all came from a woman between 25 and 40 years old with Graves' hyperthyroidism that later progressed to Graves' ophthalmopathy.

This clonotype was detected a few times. CDR3 residues: CASSLGAHGFF. CDR3 nucleotide sequence: TGTGCCAGCAGCTTAGGGGCCCACGGGTTCTTC. The J gene is TRBJ2-1, the V gene TRBV7-9, with no clear D. The CDR3 totals 11 residues. CDR1 SEHNR and CDR2 FQNEAQ come from the germline V gene (reference sequence). V shed 1 base and J shed 15 bases, with 10 bases lying between them.

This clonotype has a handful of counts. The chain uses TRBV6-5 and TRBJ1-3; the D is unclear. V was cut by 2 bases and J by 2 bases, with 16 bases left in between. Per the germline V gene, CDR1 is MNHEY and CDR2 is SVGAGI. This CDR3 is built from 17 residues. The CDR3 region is CASSYREPAGAGNTIYF. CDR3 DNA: TGTGCCAGCAGTTACAGGGAACCGGCTGGGGCTGGAAACACCATATATTTT.

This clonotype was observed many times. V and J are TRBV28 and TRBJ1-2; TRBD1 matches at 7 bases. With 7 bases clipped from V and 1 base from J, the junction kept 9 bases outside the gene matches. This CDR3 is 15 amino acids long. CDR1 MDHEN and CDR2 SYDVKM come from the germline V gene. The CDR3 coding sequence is TGTGCCAGCACCCAACCGGGACAGAGTAACTATGGCTACACCTTC. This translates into CASTQPGQSNYGYTF.

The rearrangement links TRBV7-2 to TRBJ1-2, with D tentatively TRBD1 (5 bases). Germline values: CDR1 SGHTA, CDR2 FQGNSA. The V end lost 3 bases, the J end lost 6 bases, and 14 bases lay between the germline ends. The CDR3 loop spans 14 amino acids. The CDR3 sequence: CASSLGPQNDGYTF. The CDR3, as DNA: TGTGCCAGCAGCTTGGGGCCCCAGAATGATGGCTACACCTTC.

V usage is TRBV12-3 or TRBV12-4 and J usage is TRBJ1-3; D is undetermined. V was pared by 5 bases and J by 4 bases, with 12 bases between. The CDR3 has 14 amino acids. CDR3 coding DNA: TGTGCCAGCAGTCGACTGAGTCAAGGAAACACCATATATTTT. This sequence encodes CASSRLSQGNTIYF.

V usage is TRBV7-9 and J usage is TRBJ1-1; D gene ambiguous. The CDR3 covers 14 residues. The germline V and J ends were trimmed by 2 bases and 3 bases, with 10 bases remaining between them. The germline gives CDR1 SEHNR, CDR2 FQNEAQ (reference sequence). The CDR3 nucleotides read TGTGCCAGCAGCTTAAATATGGGTTACACTGAAGCTTTCTTT. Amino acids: CASSLNMGYTEAFF.

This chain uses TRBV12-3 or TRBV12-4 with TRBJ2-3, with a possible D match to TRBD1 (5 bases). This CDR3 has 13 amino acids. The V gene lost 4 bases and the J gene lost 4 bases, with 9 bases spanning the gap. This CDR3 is CASSSPGSDTQYF. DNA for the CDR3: TGTGCCAGCAGTTCCCCAGGGTCAGATACGCAGTATTTT.

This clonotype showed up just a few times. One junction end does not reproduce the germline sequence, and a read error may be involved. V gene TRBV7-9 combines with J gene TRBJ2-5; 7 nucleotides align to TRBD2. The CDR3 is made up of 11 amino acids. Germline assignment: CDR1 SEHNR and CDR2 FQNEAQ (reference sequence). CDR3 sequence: CASSRGREVNF. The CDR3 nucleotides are TGTGCCAGCAGCCGGGGCCGGGAGGTGAACTTC.

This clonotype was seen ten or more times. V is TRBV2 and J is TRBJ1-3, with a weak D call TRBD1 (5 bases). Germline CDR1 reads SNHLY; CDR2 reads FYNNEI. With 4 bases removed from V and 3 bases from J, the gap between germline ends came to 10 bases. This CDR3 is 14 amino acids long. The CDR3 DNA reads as TGTGCCAGCAGTGGACAGCTCCGTGGAAACACCATATATTTT. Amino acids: CASSGQLRGNTIYF.

CDR3 in amino acids: CSATRALYTEAFF. The CDR3 nucleotides read TGCAGTGCTACCCGGGCTTTGTACACTGAAGCTTTCTTT. V is TRBV20-1 and J is TRBJ1-1; D is unclear. Trimming stripped 4 bases from V and 3 bases from J, with 12 bases between. The CDR3 consists of 13 residues. Germline loops: CDR1 DFQATT, CDR2 SNEGSKA (reference sequence).

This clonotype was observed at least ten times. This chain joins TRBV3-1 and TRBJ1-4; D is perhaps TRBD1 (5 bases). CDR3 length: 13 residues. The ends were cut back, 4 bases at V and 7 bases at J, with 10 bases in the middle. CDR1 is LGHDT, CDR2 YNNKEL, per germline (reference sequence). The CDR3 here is CASSPSTGEKLFF. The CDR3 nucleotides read TGTGCCAGCAGCCCATCTACAGGTGAAAAACTGTTTTTT.

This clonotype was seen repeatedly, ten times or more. The CDR3 nucleotides read TGTGCCAGCAGTTCACTAAGGAGCTCCTACGAGCAGTACTTC. This translates into CASSSLRSSYEQYF. This chain links TRBV27 with TRBJ2-7, with unresolved D. In germline, CDR1 is MNHEY, CDR2 SMNVEV (reference sequence). The CDR3 is made up of 14 amino acids. V lost 4 bases and J lost 0, with 10 bases in between.

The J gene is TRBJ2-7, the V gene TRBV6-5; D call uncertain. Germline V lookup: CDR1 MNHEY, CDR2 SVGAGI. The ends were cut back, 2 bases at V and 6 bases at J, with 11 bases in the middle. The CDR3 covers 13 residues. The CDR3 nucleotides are TGTGCCAGCAGTTACATAGTGGCTGGCGAGCAGTACTTC. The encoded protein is CASSYIVAGEQYF.

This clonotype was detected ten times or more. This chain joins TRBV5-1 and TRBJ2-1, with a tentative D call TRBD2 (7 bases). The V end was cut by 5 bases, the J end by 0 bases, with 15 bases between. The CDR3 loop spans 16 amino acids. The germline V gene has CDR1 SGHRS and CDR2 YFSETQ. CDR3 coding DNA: TGCGCCAGCAGTGGGGGGGCCTCCTTCTCCTACAATGAGCAGTTCTTC. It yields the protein CASSGGASFSYNEQFF.

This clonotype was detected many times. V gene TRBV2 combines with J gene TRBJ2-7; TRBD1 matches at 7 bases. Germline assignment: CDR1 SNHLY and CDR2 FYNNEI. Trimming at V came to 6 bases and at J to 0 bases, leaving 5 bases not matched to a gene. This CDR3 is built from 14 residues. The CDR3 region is CASRNRDSSYEQYF. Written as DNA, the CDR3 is TGTGCCAGCAGGAACCGGGACAGCTCCTACGAGCAGTACTTC.

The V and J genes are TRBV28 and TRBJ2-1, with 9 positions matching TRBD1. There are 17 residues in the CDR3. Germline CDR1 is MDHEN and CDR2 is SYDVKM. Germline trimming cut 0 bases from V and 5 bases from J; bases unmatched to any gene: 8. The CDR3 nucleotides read TGTGCCAGCAGTTTATGGTTCAGGGACAGGGATAACAATGAGCAGTTCTTC. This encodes CASSLWFRDRDNNEQFF.

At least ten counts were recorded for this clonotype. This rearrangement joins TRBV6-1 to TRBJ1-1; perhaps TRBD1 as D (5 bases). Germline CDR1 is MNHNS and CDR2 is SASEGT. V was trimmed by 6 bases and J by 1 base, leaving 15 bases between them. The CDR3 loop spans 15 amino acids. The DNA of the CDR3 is TGTGCCAGCAGGTCACGGGCAGGGTCGAACACTGAAGCTTTCTTT. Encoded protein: CASRSRAGSNTEAFF.

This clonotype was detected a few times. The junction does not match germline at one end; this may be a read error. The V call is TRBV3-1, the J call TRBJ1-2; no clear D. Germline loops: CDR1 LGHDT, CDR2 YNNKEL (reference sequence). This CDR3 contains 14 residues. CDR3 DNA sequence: TGTACCAGCAGCCAAGGGTTCCGGTTAGATGGCTACACCTTC. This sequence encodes CTSSQGFRLDGYTF.

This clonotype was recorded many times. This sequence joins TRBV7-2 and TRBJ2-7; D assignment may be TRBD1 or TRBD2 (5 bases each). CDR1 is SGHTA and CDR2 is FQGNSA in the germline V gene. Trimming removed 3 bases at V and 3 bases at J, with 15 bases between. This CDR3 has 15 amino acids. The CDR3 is CASSFRPGTLYEQYF. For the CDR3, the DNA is TGTGCCAGCAGCTTTAGGCCCGGGACCCTCTACGAGCAGTACTTC.